A selection of T cell receptor beta chains follows, all from one sample in a study of blood T cell repertoires in COVID-19. The table came from immunoSEQ multiplex PCR; TCRdb's copy has only in-frame clones and leaves some out. The table has about 140,000 clones, 70% to 85% seen once. Sequenced material: PBMCs or T cells enriched from blood (not recorded which). These receptors were obtained from a young woman who had been exposed to COVID-19. CDR3s include the opening cysteine and the closing phenylalanine or tryptophan. D genes are given only for firm matches. The size of a clone is reported for some rows only, either as once, few or many, or as a class for expanded clones.

j_call,v_call,clone_size,d_call,cdr3_aa,cdr3_nt
TRBJ2-7,TRBV5-5,NA,NA,CASSSPGGPPYEQYF,TGTGCCAGCAGCTCCCCCGGGGGGCCACCCTACGAGCAGTACTTC
TRBJ1-2,TRBV5-4,NA,NA,CASQIWGGGYGYTF,TGTGCCAGCCAGATTTGGGGGGGCGGTTATGGCTACACCTTC
TRBJ2-5,TRBV14,NA,NA,CASSQDLSYWETQYF,TGTGCCAGCAGCCAAGATCTAAGTTACTGGGAGACCCAGTACTTC
TRBJ2-1,TRBV4-3,NA,NA,CASSPDPPDSIRNEQFF,TGCGCCAGCAGCCCCGATCCCCCGGACAGTATTAGGAATGAGCAGTTCTTC
TRBJ2-1,TRBV11-3,few,NA,CASSLDGAGAKQFF,TGTGCCAGCAGCTTAGACGGGGCGGGGGCTAAGCAGTTCTTC
TRBJ1-4,TRBV28,NA,NA,CAISEEGREKLFF,TGTGCCATCTCGGAGGAGGGTCGCGAAAAACTGTTTTTT
TRBJ2-1,TRBV6-2/TRBV6-3,NA,NA,CASSFPLSGSYNEQFF,TGTGCCAGCAGCTTCCCCCTGTCGGGGTCCTACAATGAGCAGTTCTTC
TRBJ1-2,TRBV7-2,once,TRBD1,CASSFPQGDGYTF,TGTGCCAGCAGCTTTCCACAGGGGGATGGCTACACCTTC
TRBJ1-5,TRBV27,NA,TRBD1,CASQGQGIANQPQHF,TGTGCCAGCCAAGGACAGGGTATCGCCAATCAGCCCCAGCATTTT
TRBJ2-2,TRBV4-1,few,TRBD2,CASSQERELAGGGELFF,TGCGCCAGCAGCCAAGAAAGAGAACTAGCGGGAGGAGGGGAGCTGTTTTTT
TRBJ2-7,TRBV6-5,NA,TRBD1,CASSYPPPGQGAQQYF,TGTGCCAGCAGTTATCCGCCCCCAGGACAGGGAGCACAGCAGTACTTC
TRBJ2-3,TRBV19,once,TRBD2,CASSNGLASSTDTQYF,TGTGCCAGTAGTAACGGACTAGCGTCCAGCACAGATACGCAGTATTTT
TRBJ2-2,TRBV2,NA,NA,CASSVGTAGELFF,TGTGCCAGCAGTGTTGGTACAGCCGGGGAGCTGTTTTTT
TRBJ2-3,TRBV13,NA,TRBD1,CASSLKTGLADTQYF,TGTGCCAGCAGCTTAAAGACAGGGTTGGCAGATACGCAGTATTTT
TRBJ2-7,TRBV27,NA,NA,CASSPRGTVGSYEQYF,TGTGCCAGCAGTCCTCGCGGGACAGTGGGCTCCTACGAGCAGTACTTC
TRBJ1-5,TRBV7-2,NA,NA,CASSFDNNQPQHF,TGTGCCAGCAGCTTCGACAACAATCAGCCCCAGCATTTT
TRBJ2-1,TRBV5-1,NA,TRBD2,CASSVRGTSGSSSYNEQFF,TGCGCCAGCAGCGTCAGAGGGACTAGCGGGAGCAGCTCCTACAATGAGCAGTTCTTC
TRBJ2-7,TRBV28,NA,NA,CASGATKQYF,TGTGCCAGCGGGGCCACTAAGCAGTACTTC
TRBJ1-1,TRBV19,NA,NA,CASSMRALNTEAFF,TGTGCCAGTAGTATGAGGGCACTGAACACTGAAGCTTTCTTT
TRBJ1-1,TRBV7-9,NA,TRBD1,CASITRGQGNTEAFF,TGTGCCAGCATCACACGGGGACAGGGAAACACTGAAGCTTTCTTT